This T cell receptor (beta chain) was identified during a study of blood T cells in healthy people across ages. There were healthy Caucasian individuals from Russia, aged about 6 to 95, serving as donors. Extracted total RNA amounted to at least 6 micrograms for each sample. Alongside a J-beta primer mix, a sample-barcoded 5' primer served in a second PCR lasting about 7 to 11 cycles. TCRdb reprocessed the 5' RACE reads with MiXCR, giving one entry per CDR3 protein. This table has 1.5 million to 2 million distinct CDR3 sequences, roughly 27% appearing once. Study results and limitations: One million T cells yielded diversity estimates that were considered underestimates. More naive CD4+ cells and higher diversity marked long-lived donors relative to aged donors.

About this clonotype: What it recognizes is unknown.

The V gene lost 7 bases and the J gene lost 5 bases, with 9 bases spanning the gap. The CDR3 runs to 12 residues. Per germline, CDR1 MNHNS and CDR2 SASEGT. The chain employs TRBV6-1 and TRBJ1-5; no clear D. This clonotype originated in a woman under 40 in good health. The sample was blood. The CDR3 DNA is TGTGCCAGCACGAACGGGGATCAGCCCCAGCATTTT. As protein: CASTNGDQPQHF.